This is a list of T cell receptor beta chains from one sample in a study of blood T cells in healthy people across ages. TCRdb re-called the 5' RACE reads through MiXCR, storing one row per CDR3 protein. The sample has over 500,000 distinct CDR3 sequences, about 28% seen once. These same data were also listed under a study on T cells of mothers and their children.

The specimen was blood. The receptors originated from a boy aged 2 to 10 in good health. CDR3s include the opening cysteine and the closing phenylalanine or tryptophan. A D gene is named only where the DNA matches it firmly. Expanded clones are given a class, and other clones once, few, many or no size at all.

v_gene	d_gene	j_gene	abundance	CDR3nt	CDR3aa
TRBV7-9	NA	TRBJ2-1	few	TGTGCCAGCAGGACGGGACGTAGCTCCTACAATGAGCAGTTCTTC	CASRTGRSSYNEQFF
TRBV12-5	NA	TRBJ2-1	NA	TGTGCTAGTGGTCCCAATTTGTACAATGAGCAGTTCTTC	CASGPNLYNEQFF
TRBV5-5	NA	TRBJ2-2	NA	TGTGCCAGCAGCGTCTTAACTAGCTCCGGGGAGCTGTTTTTT	CASSVLTSSGELFF
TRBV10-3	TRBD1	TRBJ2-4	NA	TGTGCCATCAGGCCGGGACAGGGGGATGGCAAAAACATTCAGTACTTC	CAIRPGQGDGKNIQYF
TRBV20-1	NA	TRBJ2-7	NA	TGCAGTGCTAATCATCCGGGCCTCTACGAGCAGTACTTC	CSANHPGLYEQYF
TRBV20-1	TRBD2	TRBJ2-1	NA	TGCAGTGCTAGGTTGTCGGGAGGGTCAGGGGCTGAGCAGTTCTTC	CSARLSGGSGAEQFF
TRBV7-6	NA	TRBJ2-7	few	TGTGCCAGCAGCCCAACGGCGACCTACGAGCAGTACTTC	CASSPTATYEQYF
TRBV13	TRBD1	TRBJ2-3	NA	TGTGCCAGCAGCTTAGAGCGGGACAGGGGGCCTCGGGAAGATACGCAGTATTTT	CASSLERDRGPREDTQYF
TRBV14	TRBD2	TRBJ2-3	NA	TGTGCCAGCAGCCCAAGACTAGCGGGCTTCACAGATACGCAGTATTTT	CASSPRLAGFTDTQYF
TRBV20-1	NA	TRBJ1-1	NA	TGCAGTGCTAAGAGATGGAGTAGCACTGAAGCTTTCTTT	CSAKRWSSTEAFF
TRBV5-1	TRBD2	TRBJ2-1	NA	TGCGCCAGCAGCTTGCTCAAAGCGGGGGGGCTGAATGAGCAGTTCTTC	CASSLLKAGGLNEQFF
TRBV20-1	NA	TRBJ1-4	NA	TGCAGTGCTAGAGATGGCCGGGCCACTAATGAAAAACTGTTTTTT	CSARDGRATNEKLFF
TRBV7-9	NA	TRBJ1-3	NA	TGTGCCAGCAGCTTATGGACAACGGGTAATGGAAACACCATATATTTT	CASSLWTTGNGNTIYF
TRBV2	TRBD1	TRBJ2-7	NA	TGTGCCAGCCTAGACGGAAGGGACAGGGCTTACGAGCAGTACTTC	CASLDGRDRAYEQYF
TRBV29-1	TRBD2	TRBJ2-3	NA	TGCAGCGTTGGCCCGATCGGCGGGGGGACAGATACGCAGTATTTT	CSVGPIGGGTDTQYF
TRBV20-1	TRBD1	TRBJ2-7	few	TGCAGTGCTAGTACTCAACGGACAGGCGCGTACGAGCAGTACTTC	CSASTQRTGAYEQYF
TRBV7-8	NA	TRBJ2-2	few	TGTGCCAGCAGCTTAAAGGGGGGAGGCACCGGGGAGCTGTTTTTT	CASSLKGGGTGELFF
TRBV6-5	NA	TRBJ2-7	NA	TGTGCCAGCAGGTTCGGGACACGAGAACCCTACGAGCAGTACTTC	CASRFGTREPYEQYF
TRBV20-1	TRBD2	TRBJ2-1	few	TGCAGTGCTAGGGGGACTAGCGGGATAGGTGAGCAGTTCTTC	CSARGTSGIGEQFF
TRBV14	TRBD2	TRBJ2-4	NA	TGTGCCAGCAGCCAAGGGAGGGAGCGGGAAACCCTGGCCAAAAACATTCAGTACTTC	CASSQGRERETLAKNIQYF
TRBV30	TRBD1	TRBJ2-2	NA	TGTGCCTGGAGAGGTGTAGAGACAGGGTCAATTAACACCGGGGAGCTGTTTTTT	CAWRGVETGSINTGELFF
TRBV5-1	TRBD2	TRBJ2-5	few	TGCGCCAGCAGCTCACCGGGACTAGCGGCCAAGTACCAAGAGACCCAGTACTTC	CASSSPGLAAKYQETQYF
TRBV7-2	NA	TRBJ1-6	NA	TGTGCCAGCAGCCCTTACCTAGTATCTGAGAATTCACCCCTCCACTTT	CASSPYLVSENSPLHF
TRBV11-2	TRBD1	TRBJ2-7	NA	TGTGCCAGCGGCGGCGACAGGGTAGCCTACGAGCAGTACTTC	CASGGDRVAYEQYF
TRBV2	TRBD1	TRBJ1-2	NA	TGTGCCAGCATACAGCCGGGACAGGGGATTGGCTACACCTTC	CASIQPGQGIGYTF